The 18 T cell receptor beta chains below were found in one sample sequenced in a study of blood T cells in healthy people across ages. For the second PCR, which ran for about 6 to 11 cycles, a sample-barcoded 5' primer and a J-beta primer mix were used. A single record per CDR3 protein comes from TCRdb applying MiXCR to the 5' RACE reads. The sample holds some 1.6 million distinct CDR3 sequences; roughly 30% are singletons and the top ten take approximately 10%. What was sequenced was blood. The origin of the receptors is a woman in her 30s in good health.

The chain couples TRBV29-1 to TRBJ1-3; TRBD1 aligns across 7 bases. CDR3 length equals 12 residues. Germline assignment: CDR1 SQVTM and CDR2 ANQGSEA. The ends lost 6 bases at V and 4 bases at J; junction bases unmatched: 3. The CDR3 coding sequence is TGCAGCGTCGCGACAGGGGGAAACACCATATATTTT. Amino acid sequence: CSVATGGNTIYF.

This clonotype was found many times. The DNA for the CDR3 is TGTGCCAGCAGCAAACTCCTACTCGCGGGGGAGTTGGAGACCCAGTACTTC. It is translated as CASSKLLLAGELETQYF. V gene TRBV3-1 combines with J gene TRBJ2-5; the match to TRBD2 covers 7 bases. The J segment lost 5 bases and the V segment lost 5 bases, leaving 17 bases of the junction unmatched. CDR3 size: 17 residues. CDR1 and CDR2 (germline): LGHDT, YNNKEL (reference sequence).

This clonotype was seen a handful of times. This chain connects TRBV4-2 to TRBJ2-2; TRBD1 agrees at 10 bases. This CDR3 comprises 14 residues. Germline CDR1 is LGHNA and CDR2 is YNFKEQ. The V segment lost 8 bases and the J segment 2 bases; nucleotides outside the gene matches: 2. The chain's CDR3 is CASGDRGNTGELFF. The CDR3 coding sequence is TGTGCCAGCGGGGACAGGGGAAACACCGGGGAGCTGTTTTTT.

The chain combines TRBV20-1 with TRBJ2-7; 9 nucleotides agree with TRBD2. The V gene's germline CDR1 is DFQATT and CDR2 SNEGSKA (reference sequence). This CDR3 comprises 13 residues. The V gene end was trimmed by 6 bases and the J gene end by 0 bases; junction bases not matched to a gene: 3. CDR3 nucleotides: TGCAGTGCCTCGGGACTAGCCTCCTACGAGCAGTACTTC. Amino acid sequence: CSASGLASYEQYF.

Regarding this clonotype: Mismatch with germline at one junction end may stem from a read error. The J gene is TRBJ1-1, the V gene TRBV27, with a weak D call TRBD1 (6 bases). The CDR3 spans 12 residues. The germline V gene encodes CDR1 MNHEY and CDR2 SMNVEV (reference sequence). CDR3 protein: CASSTGATEAFF. CDR3 DNA: TGCGCCAGCAGTACGGGGGCCACTGAAGCTTTCTTT.

The J gene is TRBJ1-2, the V gene TRBV7-9; possible D gene TRBD1, 5 bases. V was cut by 0 bases and J by 4 bases, with 15 bases left in between. Germline V gene data show CDR1 as SEHNR and CDR2 as FQNEAQ (reference sequence). The length of the CDR3 is 16 residues. For the CDR3, the DNA is TGTGCCAGCAGCTTAGCCCAGTGGCAGACAGCCTATGGCTACACCTTC. It is translated as CASSLAQWQTAYGYTF.

V is TRBV5-1 and J is TRBJ2-5; TRBD2 agrees at 12 bases. Germline values: CDR1 SGHRS, CDR2 YFSETQ. V lost 0 bases, J lost 3 bases, and 9 bases stayed unmatched. This CDR3 spans 18 amino acids. The DNA for the CDR3 is TGCGCCAGCAGCTTGGGACTAGCGGGGGTACCCTTTAAAGAGACCCAGTACTTC. It encodes CASSLGLAGVPFKETQYF.

The chain couples TRBV28 to TRBJ1-1, with unresolved D. The CDR3 runs 12 residues. Germline V gene data show CDR1 as MDHEN and CDR2 as SYDVKM. Deletions cut 3 bases from V and 9 bases from J, with 11 bases between. CDR3 amino acids: CASSFSARKAFF. The CDR3 DNA reads TGTGCCAGCAGTTTTTCGGCTAGGAAAGCTTTCTTT.

The chain employs TRBV5-1 and TRBJ2-2; possible D gene TRBD1, 6 bases. With 2 bases removed from V and 3 bases from J, the gap between germline ends came to 17 bases. Germline loops: CDR1 SGHRS, CDR2 YFSETQ. CDR3 length equals 17 residues. CDR3 region: CASSFGQTLLHTGELFF. The DNA of the CDR3 is TGCGCCAGCAGCTTTGGACAGACACTTCTTCACACCGGGGAGCTGTTTTTT. Combining the CDR3 with reference TRBV5-1 and TRBJ2-2 gives the whole variable domain KAGVTQTPRYLIKTRGQQVTLSCSPISGHRSVSWYQQTPGQGLQFLFEYFSETQRNKGNFPGRFSGRQFSNSRSEMNVSTLELGDSALYLCASSFGQTLLHTGELFFGEGSRLTVL.

This clonotype was counted between two and nine times. V gene TRBV15 combines with J gene TRBJ1-5; no firm D call. Trimming shortened V by 2 bases and J by 6 bases, and 14 bases separated the two germline ends. From germline, CDR1 is LNHNV and CDR2 YYDKDF (reference sequence). The CDR3 consists of 15 residues. The CDR3: CATSRIVLPAQPQHF. The DNA of the CDR3 is TGTGCCACCAGCAGAATAGTCCTCCCTGCTCAGCCCCAGCATTTT.

This clonotype was seen many times. The genes are TRBV20-1 and TRBJ1-1; TRBD1 matches 7 bases. The junction had 2 bases not matched to a gene; V was cut back by 2 bases and J by 5 bases. Germline V gene lookup returns CDR1 DFQATT and CDR2 SNEGSKA (reference sequence). The CDR3 runs to 12 residues. CDR3 in amino acids: CSARQGQTEAFF. DNA of the CDR3: TGCAGTGCTAGACAGGGACAGACTGAAGCTTTCTTT.

The chain uses TRBV20-1 and TRBJ1-3, with D possibly matching TRBD1 (5 bases). This CDR3 region has 12 residues. V gave up 5 bases and J gave up 4 bases, with 9 bases separating them. Looked up from germline, CDR1 is DFQATT and CDR2 is SNEGSKA (reference sequence). The CDR3 here is CSALDRGNTIYF. The CDR3 DNA reads TGCAGTGCTCTTGACAGAGGAAACACCATATATTTT.

This clonotype was recorded only once. The gene calls are TRBV20-1 and TRBJ2-7, with D possibly matching TRBD1 (6 bases). There are 11 residues in the CDR3. The germline V gene has CDR1 DFQATT and CDR2 SNEGSKA (reference sequence). CDR3 nucleotide sequence: TGCGGTACCGGACAGTCCTACGAGCAGTACTTC. Its translation: CGTGQSYEQYF.

This clonotype showed up just a few times. V is TRBV5-6 and J is TRBJ2-5; either TRBD1 or TRBD2 may supply D (5 bases each). The CDR3 consists of 14 residues. Trimming took off 2 bases at V and 5 bases at J, with 13 bases between the two ends. Germline V gene sequence: CDR1 SGHDT, CDR2 YYEEEE. The CDR3 nucleotides are TGTGCCAGCAGCTTCCCCGGGGACCGGGAGACCCAGTACTTC. It translates to CASSFPGDRETQYF.

The V and J genes are TRBV12-3 or TRBV12-4 and TRBJ2-7; D not certain. This CDR3 contains 15 residues. V shed 6 bases and J shed 4 bases, with 19 bases lying between them. This chain's CDR3 is CASSPPGTLQYEQYF. The CDR3 region has the DNA TGTGCCAGCAGCCCGCCTGGTACACTCCAGTACGAGCAGTACTTC.

Ten or more counts support this clonotype. The DNA for the CDR3 is TGTGCCAGCAGCCTAGGCGGCGGGACAGAGACCCAGTACTTC. Its protein is CASSLGGGTETQYF. The chain couples TRBV7-6 to TRBJ2-5; a weak D match, TRBD2 (6 bases). The germline V and J ends were trimmed by 5 bases and 4 bases, with 14 bases remaining between them. The CDR3 totals 14 residues. Germline CDR1 and CDR2: SGHVS and FNYEAQ.

To note about this clonotype: Its ends do not fully match the called genes, so a read error is possible. The gene calls are TRBV7-2 and TRBJ2-2; TRBD1 is a possible D gene (5 bases). Per germline, CDR1 SGHTA and CDR2 FQGNSA. The CDR3 is 16 residues long. This CDR3 is CASSSALQAYTGELFF. The CDR3 DNA is TGTGCCAGTAGCTCCGCCTTACAGGCCTACACCGGGGAGCTGTTTTTT.

This clonotype was counted ten times or more. This chain uses TRBV27 with TRBJ2-1; 9 nucleotides line up with TRBD2. The CDR3 spans 14 residues. Germline CDR1 reads MNHEY; CDR2 reads SMNVEV (reference sequence). Unmatched junction bases numbered 3, after V lost 6 bases and J lost 3 bases. This CDR3 reads CASSPSGNYNEQFF. CDR3 DNA sequence: TGTGCCAGCAGCCCTAGCGGGAACTACAATGAGCAGTTCTTC.